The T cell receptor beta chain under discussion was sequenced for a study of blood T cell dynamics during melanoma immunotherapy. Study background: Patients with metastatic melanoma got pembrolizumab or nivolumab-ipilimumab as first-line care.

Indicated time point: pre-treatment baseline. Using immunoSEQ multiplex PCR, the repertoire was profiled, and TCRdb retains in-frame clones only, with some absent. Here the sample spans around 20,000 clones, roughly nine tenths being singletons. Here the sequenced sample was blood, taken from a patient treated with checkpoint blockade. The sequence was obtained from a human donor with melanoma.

The CDR3 region is CANIHSNQPQHF. CDR3 sequence (DNA): TGTGCCAACATACATAGCAATCAGCCCCAGCATTTT. The chain couples TRBV21-1 to TRBJ1-5; TRBD1, the D gene given by the table, was not confirmed from the DNA. TRBV21-1 is a recognized pseudogene. The CDR3 sequence is 12 residues long.